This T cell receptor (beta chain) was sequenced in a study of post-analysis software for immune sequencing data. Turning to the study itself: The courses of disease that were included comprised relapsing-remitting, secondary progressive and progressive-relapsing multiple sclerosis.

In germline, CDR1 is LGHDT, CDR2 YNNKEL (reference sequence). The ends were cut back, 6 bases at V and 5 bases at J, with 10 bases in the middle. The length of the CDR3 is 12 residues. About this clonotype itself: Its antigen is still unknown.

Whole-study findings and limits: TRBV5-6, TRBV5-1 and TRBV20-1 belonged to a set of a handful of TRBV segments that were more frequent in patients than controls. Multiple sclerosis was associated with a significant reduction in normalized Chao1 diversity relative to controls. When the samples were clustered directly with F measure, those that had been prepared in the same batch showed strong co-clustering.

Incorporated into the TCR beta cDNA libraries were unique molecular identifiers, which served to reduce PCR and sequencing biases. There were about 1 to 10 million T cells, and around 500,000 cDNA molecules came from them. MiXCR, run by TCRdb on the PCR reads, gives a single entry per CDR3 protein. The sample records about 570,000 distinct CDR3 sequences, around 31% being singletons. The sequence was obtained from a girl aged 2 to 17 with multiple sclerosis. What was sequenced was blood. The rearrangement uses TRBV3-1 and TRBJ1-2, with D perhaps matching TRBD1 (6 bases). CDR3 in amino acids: CASSKQGYGYTF. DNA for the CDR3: TGTGCCAGCAGTAAACAGGGTTATGGCTACACCTTC.